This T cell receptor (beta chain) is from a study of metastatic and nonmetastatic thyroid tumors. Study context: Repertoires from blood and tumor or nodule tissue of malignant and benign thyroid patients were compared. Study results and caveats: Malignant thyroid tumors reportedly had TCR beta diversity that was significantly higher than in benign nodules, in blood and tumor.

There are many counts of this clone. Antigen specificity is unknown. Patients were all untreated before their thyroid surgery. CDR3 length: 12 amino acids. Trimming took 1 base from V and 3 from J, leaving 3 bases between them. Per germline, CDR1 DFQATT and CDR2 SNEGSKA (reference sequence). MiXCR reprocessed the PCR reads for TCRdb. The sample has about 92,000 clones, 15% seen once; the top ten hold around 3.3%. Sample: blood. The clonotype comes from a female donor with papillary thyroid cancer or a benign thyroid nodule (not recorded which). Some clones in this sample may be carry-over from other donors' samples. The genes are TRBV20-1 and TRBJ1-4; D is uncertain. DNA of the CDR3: TGCAGTGCTAGAGGACCTAATGAAAAACTGTTTTTT. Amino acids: CSARGPNEKLFF.